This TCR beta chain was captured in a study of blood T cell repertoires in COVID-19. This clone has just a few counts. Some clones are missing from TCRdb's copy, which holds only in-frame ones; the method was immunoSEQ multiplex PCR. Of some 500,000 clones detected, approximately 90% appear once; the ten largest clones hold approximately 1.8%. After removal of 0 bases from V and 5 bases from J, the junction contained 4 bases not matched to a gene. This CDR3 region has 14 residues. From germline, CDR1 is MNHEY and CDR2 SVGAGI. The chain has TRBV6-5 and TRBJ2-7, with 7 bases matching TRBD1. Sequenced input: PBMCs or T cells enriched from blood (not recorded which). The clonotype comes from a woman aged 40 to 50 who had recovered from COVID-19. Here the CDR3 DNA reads TGTGCCAGCAGTTACTCCCCTACAGGGGACGAGCAGTACTTC. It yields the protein CASSYSPTGDEQYF.